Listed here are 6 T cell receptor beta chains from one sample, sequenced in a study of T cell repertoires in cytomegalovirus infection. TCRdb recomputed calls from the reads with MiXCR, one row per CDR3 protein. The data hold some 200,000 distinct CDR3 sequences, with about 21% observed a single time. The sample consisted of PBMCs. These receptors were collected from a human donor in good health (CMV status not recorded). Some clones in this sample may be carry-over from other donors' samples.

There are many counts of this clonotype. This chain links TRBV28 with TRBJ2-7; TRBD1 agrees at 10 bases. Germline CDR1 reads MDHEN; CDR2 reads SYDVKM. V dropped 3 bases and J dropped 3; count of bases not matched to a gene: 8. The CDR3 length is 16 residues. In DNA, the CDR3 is TGTGCCAGCAGTTTCCTTTGGACAGGGGGAGTCTACGAGCAGTACTTC. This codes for CASSFLWTGGVYEQYF.

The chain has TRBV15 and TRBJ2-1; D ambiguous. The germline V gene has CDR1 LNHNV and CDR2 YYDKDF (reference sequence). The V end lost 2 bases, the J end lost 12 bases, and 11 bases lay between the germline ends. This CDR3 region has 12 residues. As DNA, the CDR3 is TGTGCCACCAGCAGACCCCCGTTGGGGCAGTTCTTC. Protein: CATSRPPLGQFF.

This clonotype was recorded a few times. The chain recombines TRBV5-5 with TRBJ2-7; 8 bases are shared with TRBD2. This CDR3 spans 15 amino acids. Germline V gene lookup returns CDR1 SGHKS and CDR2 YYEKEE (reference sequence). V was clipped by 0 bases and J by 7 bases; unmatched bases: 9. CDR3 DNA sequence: TGTGCCAGCAGCTTGGCCGACGGGAGGGATCGGGAGCAGTACTTC. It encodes CASSLADGRDREQYF.

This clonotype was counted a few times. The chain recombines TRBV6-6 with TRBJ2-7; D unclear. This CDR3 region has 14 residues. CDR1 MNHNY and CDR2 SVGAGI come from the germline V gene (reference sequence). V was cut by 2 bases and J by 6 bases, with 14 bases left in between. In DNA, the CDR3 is TGTGCCAGCAGTTACGATGCGGAAGGCTCCGAGCAGTACTTC. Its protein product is CASSYDAEGSEQYF.

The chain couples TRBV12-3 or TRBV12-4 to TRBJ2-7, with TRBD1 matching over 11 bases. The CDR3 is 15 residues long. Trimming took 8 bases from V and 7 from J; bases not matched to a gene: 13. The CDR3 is CASSHRTGGREEQYF. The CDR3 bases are TGTGCCAGCTCACACCGGACAGGGGGCAGGGAGGAGCAGTACTTC.

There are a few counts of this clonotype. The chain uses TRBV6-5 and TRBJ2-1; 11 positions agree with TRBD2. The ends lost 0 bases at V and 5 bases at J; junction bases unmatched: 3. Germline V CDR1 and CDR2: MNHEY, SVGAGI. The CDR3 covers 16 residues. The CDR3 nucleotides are TGTGCCAGCAGTTACTCGACTAGCGGGATCCACAATGAGCAGTTCTTC. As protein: CASSYSTSGIHNEQFF.